The clone carrying this T cell receptor (beta chain) has a single count. This sample stems from a study of control samples from healthy donors and cancer patients. Trimming shortened V by 4 bases and J by 7 bases, and 17 bases separated the two germline ends. Germline CDR1 is LNHDA and CDR2 is SQIVND (reference sequence). This CDR3 has 15 amino acids. The assay was immunoSEQ multiplex PCR, and TCRdb's table has in-frame clones only and misses some. Of 150,000 to 200,000 clones listed, 80% to 95% are singletons. This chain uses TRBV19 with TRBJ1-3, with D unresolved. What was sequenced was blood. The origin of this receptor is a middle-aged woman in good health. CDR3 in amino acids: CASSTEPGWRNTIYF. DNA for the CDR3: TGTGCCAGTAGTACTGAACCGGGGTGGCGGAACACCATATATTTT.